The clone carrying this TCR beta chain was detected ten times or more. Its antigen is as yet unknown. The authors produced cDNA by 5'RACE using 10-nucleotide random UMIs. TCRdb ran MiXCR on the 5' RACE reads and lists one entry per CDR3 protein. The sample carries about 21,000 distinct CDR3 sequences, 5.5% to 8% recorded once. The CDR3 consists of 12 residues. Germline V gives CDR1 DFQATT, CDR2 SNEGSKA (reference sequence). V lost 6 bases, J lost 0 bases, and 9 bases lay in between. This record comes from a study of neurological immune-mediated disorders. Sorted libraries came from roughly 1 million CD4+ or CD8+ T cells. Study-wide results and caveats: HTLV-1-associated myelopathy displayed the greatest TCR clonal expansion, and multiple sclerosis exhibited the smallest, lower than that of healthy controls.

The sample consisted of CD8+ T cells from blood. The rearrangement links TRBV20-1 to TRBJ2-7; TRBD1 might be the D (5 bases). The receptor's source is a man in his late teens or twenties in good health. The CDR3, as DNA: TGCAGTGCCACCGACAGCTCCTACGAGCAGTACTTC. Protein product: CSATDSSYEQYF.